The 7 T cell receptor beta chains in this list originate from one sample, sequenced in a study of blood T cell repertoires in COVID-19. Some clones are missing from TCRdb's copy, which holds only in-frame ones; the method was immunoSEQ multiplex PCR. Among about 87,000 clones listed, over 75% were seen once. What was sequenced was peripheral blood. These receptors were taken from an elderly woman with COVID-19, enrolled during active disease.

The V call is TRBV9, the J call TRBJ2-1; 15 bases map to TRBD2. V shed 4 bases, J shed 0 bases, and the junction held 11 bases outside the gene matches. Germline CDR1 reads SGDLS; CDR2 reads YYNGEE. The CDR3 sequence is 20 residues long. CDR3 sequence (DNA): TGTGCCAGCAGCCTCGACGGGACTAGCGGGAGGACGAGCTCCTACAATGAGCAGTTCTTC. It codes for CASSLDGTSGRTSSYNEQFF. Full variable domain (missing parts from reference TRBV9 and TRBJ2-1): DSGVTQTPKHLITATGQRVTLRCSPRSGDLSVYWYQQSLDQGLQFLIQYYNGEERAKGNILERFSAQQFPDLHSELNLSSLELGDSALYFCASSLDGTSGRTSSYNEQFFGPGTRLTVL.

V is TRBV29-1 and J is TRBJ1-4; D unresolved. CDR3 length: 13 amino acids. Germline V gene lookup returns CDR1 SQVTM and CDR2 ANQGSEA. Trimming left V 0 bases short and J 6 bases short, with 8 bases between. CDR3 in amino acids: CSVEEGGDEKLFF. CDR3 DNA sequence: TGCAGCGTTGAAGAGGGAGGCGATGAAAAACTGTTTTTT.

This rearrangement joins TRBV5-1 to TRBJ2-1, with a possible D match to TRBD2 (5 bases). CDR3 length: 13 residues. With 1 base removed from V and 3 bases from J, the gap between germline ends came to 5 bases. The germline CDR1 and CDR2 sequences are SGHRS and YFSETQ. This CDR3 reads CASSLTSYNEQFF. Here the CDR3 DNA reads TGCGCCAGCAGCTTGACTAGCTACAATGAGCAGTTCTTC.

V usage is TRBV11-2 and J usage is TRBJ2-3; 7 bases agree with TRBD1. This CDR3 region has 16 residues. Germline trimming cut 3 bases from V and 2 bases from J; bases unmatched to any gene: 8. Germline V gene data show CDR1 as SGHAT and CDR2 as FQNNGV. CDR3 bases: TGTGCCAGCAGCTTCCGAGGCCAGGGGGTCACAGATACGCAGTATTTT. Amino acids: CASSFRGQGVTDTQYF. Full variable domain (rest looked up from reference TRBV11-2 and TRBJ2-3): EAGVAQSPRYKIIEKRQSVAFWCNPISGHATLYWYQQILGQGPKLLIQFQNNGVVDDSQLPKDRFSAERLKGVDSTLKIQPAKLEDSAVYLCASSFRGQGVTDTQYFGPGTRLTVL.

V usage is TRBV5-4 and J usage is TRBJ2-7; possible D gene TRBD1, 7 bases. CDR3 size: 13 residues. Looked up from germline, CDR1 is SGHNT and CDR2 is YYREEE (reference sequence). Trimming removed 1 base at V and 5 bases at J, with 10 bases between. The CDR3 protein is CASSLQGGDEQYF. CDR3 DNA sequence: TGTGCCAGCAGCTTGCAGGGGGGCGACGAGCAGTACTTC.

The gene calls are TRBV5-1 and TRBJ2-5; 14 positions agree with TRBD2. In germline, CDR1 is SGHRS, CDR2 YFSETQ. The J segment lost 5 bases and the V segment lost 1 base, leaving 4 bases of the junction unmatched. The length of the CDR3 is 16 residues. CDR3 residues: CASSLRLAGGTETQYF. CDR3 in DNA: TGCGCCAGCAGCTTGAGACTAGCGGGAGGGACTGAGACCCAGTACTTC. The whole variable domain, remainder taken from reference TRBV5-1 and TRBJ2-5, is KAGVTQTPRYLIKTRGQQVTLSCSPISGHRSVSWYQQTPGQGLQFLFEYFSETQRNKGNFPGRFSGRQFSNSRSEMNVSTLELGDSALYLCASSLRLAGGTETQYFGPGTRLLVL.

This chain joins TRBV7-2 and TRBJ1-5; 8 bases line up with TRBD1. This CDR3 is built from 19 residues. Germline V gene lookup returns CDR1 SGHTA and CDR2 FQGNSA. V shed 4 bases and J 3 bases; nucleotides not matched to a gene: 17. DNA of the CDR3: TGTGCCAGCAGCTCCAGACCTTCCGGTGGGACAGGAGACAATCAGCCCCAGCATTTT. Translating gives CASSSRPSGGTGDNQPQHF.